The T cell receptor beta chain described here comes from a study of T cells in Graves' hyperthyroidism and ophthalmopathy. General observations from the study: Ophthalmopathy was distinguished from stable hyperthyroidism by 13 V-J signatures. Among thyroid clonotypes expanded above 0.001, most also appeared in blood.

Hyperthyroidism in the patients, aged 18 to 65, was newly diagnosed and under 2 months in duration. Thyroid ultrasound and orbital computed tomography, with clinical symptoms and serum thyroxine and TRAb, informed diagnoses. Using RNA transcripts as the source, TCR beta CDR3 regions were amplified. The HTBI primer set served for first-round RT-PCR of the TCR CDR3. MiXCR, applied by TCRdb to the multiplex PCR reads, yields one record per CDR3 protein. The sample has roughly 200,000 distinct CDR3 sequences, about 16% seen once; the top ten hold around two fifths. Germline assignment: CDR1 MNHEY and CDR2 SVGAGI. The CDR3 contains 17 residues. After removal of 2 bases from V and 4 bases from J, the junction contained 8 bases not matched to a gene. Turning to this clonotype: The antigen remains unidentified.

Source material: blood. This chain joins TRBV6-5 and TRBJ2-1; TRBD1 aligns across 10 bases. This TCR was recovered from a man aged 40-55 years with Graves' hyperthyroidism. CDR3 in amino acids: CASSYNPGQGLYNEQFF. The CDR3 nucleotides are TGTGCCAGCAGTTACAACCCGGGACAGGGGTTGTACAATGAGCAGTTCTTC.